The rows below give T cell receptor beta chains drawn from one sample of a study of blood T cell repertoires in COVID-19. Only in-frame clones appear in the TCRdb table, and some are missing; sequencing was by immunoSEQ multiplex PCR. The data contain about 280,000 clones, about 90% of them singletons. Sequencing was performed on peripheral blood. The receptors shown here come from a young woman with COVID-19, enrolled during active disease. The CDR3 runs from the conserved cysteine through the conserved F or W. D genes are given only for firm matches. Size values are once, few and many counts, or a class for expanded clones, and some rows have none.

DNA: TGCGCCAGCAGCCCTGCAGGGCCGGAGACCCAGTACTTC
CDR3: CASSPAGPETQYF
D: -
size: -
J: TRBJ2-5
V: TRBV5-1

DNA: TGTGCCAGTACTAGGACAGGGAGTTACAATGAGCAGTTCTTC
CDR3: CASTRTGSYNEQFF
D: TRBD1
size: -
J: TRBJ2-1
V: TRBV19

DNA: TGTGCCAGCAGATCCAACAGGGGGCGGGACACCGGGGAGCTGTTTTTT
CDR3: CASRSNRGRDTGELFF
D: TRBD1
size: -
J: TRBJ2-2
V: TRBV27

DNA: TGTGCCAGCAGCTCAGGGGGACTCGGGGGATCTGGCTACACCTTC
CDR3: CASSSGGLGGSGYTF
D: TRBD1
size: once
J: TRBJ1-2
V: TRBV7-9

DNA: TGTGCCACCAGCAGAGATACAGGGAGAGGCTCACCCCTCCACTTT
CDR3: CATSRDTGRGSPLHF
D: -
size: -
J: TRBJ1-6
V: TRBV15

DNA: TGTGCCAGCAGCTTGACAGGGGTAAACACCATATATTTT
CDR3: CASSLTGVNTIYF
D: TRBD1
size: -
J: TRBJ1-3
V: TRBV11-2

DNA: TGCGCCAGCAGCCAATCGGACTATTACAGTGGGGTGAACACTGAAGCTTTCTTT
CDR3: CASSQSDYYSGVNTEAFF
D: -
size: -
J: TRBJ1-1
V: TRBV4-1

DNA: TGCGCCAGCAGCCAAGTCGGGACAGGGAATCAGCCCCAGCATTTT
CDR3: CASSQVGTGNQPQHF
D: TRBD1
size: -
J: TRBJ1-5
V: TRBV4-1

DNA: TGTGCCAGCAGTTTATTGGGACAGGGGTTTGGCTACACCTTC
CDR3: CASSLLGQGFGYTF
D: TRBD1
size: -
J: TRBJ1-2
V: TRBV27

DNA: TGTGCCTGCAACTTCGGTGAAAAACTGTTTTTT
CDR3: CACNFGEKLFF
D: -
size: -
J: TRBJ1-4
V: TRBV19

DNA: TGTGCCAGCAGTTTCTATGCCACCGAAGCTTTCTTT
CDR3: CASSFYATEAFF
D: -
size: -
J: TRBJ1-1
V: TRBV12-3/TRBV12-4

DNA: TGTGCCAGCGCCCAGGGCCACACTGAAGCTTTCTTT
CDR3: CASAQGHTEAFF
D: -
size: -
J: TRBJ1-1
V: TRBV19

DNA: TGCGCCAGCAGCTGGGACAGGGGAGGGGGCGAGCAGTACTTC
CDR3: CASSWDRGGGEQYF
D: TRBD1
size: -
J: TRBJ2-7
V: TRBV5-1

DNA: TGTGCCAGCAGTTACGGCGAGACAACAGATACGCAGTATTTT
CDR3: CASSYGETTDTQYF
D: -
size: -
J: TRBJ2-3
V: TRBV6-6

DNA: TGCGCCAGCAGCCGCGACAGGGTTGGCTATGGCTACACCTTC
CDR3: CASSRDRVGYGYTF
D: TRBD1
size: -
J: TRBJ1-2
V: TRBV5-1